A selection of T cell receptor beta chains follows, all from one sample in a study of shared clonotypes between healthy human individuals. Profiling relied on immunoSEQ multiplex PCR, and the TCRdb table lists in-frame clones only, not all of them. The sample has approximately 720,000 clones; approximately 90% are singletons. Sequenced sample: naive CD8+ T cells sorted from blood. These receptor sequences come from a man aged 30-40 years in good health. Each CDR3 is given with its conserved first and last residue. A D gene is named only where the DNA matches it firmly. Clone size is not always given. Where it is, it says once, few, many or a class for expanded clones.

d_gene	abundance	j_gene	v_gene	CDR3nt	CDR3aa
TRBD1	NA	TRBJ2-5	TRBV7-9	TGTGCCAGCAGCCGTATAACAGGGGAAGAGACCCAGTACTTC	CASSRITGEETQYF
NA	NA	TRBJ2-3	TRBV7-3	TGTGCCAGCAGCTTAATAGTAACAGATACGCAGTATTTT	CASSLIVTDTQYF
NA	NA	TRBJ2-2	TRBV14	TGTGCCAGCAGCCAAGATTCTACCGTAACCCCAAGTCACGGGGAGCTGTTTTTT	CASSQDSTVTPSHGELFF
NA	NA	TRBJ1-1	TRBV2	TGTGCCAGCAGCCCGGGGTGGGAGACTGAAGCTTTCTTT	CASSPGWETEAFF
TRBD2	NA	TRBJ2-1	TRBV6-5	TGTGCCAGCAGTTACCGGGGGGACAATGAGCAGTTCTTC	CASSYRGDNEQFF
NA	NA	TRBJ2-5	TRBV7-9	TGTGCCAGCAGCAGTAAAGAGGGCGGGTCCCGGGAGACCCAGTACTTC	CASSSKEGGSRETQYF
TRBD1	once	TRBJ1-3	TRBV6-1	TGTGCCAGCAGTGAAGATGTGAGACAGGGGATGGTAAACACCATATATTTT	CASSEDVRQGMVNTIYF
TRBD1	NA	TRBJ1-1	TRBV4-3	TGCGCCAGCAGCCAAGATGGGGTACAGGGGGCTGCCGCTGAAGCTTTCTTT	CASSQDGVQGAAAEAFF
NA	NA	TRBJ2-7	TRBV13	TGTGCCAGCAGCTTACGCTCCTACGAGCAGTACTTC	CASSLRSYEQYF
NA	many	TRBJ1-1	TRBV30	TGTGCCTGGACAGAACCGGGACGGCCGGAAGCTTTCTTT	CAWTEPGRPEAFF
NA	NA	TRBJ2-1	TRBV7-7	TGTGCCAGCAGCCGAGCGGTCACGGGATACAATGAGCAGTTCTTC	CASSRAVTGYNEQFF
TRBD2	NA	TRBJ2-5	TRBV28	TGTGCCAGCAGACGAATAGCGGGAGAAGAGACCCAGTACTTC	CASRRIAGEETQYF
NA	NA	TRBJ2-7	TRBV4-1	TGCGCCAGCAGCCAGATAGAAAACTACGAGCAGTACTTC	CASSQIENYEQYF
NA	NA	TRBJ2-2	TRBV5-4	TGTGCCAGCAGCTTGCTTAGCGGAAACACCGGGGAGCTGTTTTTT	CASSLLSGNTGELFF
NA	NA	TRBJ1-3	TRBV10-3	TGTGCCTTCAGGGACGAGACGGACTCTGGAAACACCATATATTTT	CAFRDETDSGNTIYF
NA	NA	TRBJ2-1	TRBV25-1	TGTGCCAGCAGATGGGGGATCTCCTACAATGAGCAGTTCTTC	CASRWGISYNEQFF
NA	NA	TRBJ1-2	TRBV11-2	TGTGCCAGCAGCTTAGATCCTGGGTCCGGAACTAACTATGGCTACACCTTC	CASSLDPGSGTNYGYTF
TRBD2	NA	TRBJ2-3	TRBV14	TGTGCCAGCAGCCGCGGACTAGCGGCCAGCACAGATACGCAGTATTTT	CASSRGLAASTDTQYF
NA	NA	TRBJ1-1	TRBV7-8	TGTGCCAGCAGCCTTTGGGGAAACACTGAAGCTTTCTTT	CASSLWGNTEAFF
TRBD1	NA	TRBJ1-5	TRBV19	TGTGCCAGTAGACTGGTGGGACAGGGAAATCAGCCCCAGCATTTT	CASRLVGQGNQPQHF
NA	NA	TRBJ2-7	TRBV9	TGTGCCAGTAGCGTCGACACAGGACTATCCTACGAGCAGTACTTC	CASSVDTGLSYEQYF
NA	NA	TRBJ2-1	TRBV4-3	TGCGCCAGCAGCCCAGACAGTAGCTCCTACAATGAGCAGTTCTTC	CASSPDSSSYNEQFF
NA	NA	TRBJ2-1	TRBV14	TGTGCCAGCAGCCCCGGGGCAAGGGGGTACGATTTTGAGCAGTTCTTC	CASSPGARGYDFEQFF
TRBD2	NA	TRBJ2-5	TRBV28	TGTGCCAGCAGCACCCCGGCAACTAATAGCGGGAGGGTTGAGACCCAGTACTTC	CASSTPATNSGRVETQYF
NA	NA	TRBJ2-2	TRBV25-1	TGTGCCAGCAGTGAATCCGACGTAGGAACCGGGGAGCTGTTTTTT	CASSESDVGTGELFF
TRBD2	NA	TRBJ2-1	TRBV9	TGTGCCAGCAGTGGACTAGCAAACTTCAATGAGCAGTTCTTC	CASSGLANFNEQFF
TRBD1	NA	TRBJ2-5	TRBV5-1	TGCGCCAGCAGCTTGGCCGTCGGACAGGGCCAAGAGACCCAGTACTTC	CASSLAVGQGQETQYF
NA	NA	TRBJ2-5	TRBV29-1	TGCAGCGTCCTTTCAAGGACGGAGGAAGAGACCCAGTACTTC	CSVLSRTEEETQYF
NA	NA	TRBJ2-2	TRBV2	TGTGCCAGCAGTTTACGGGACCTCTACACCGGGGAGCTGTTTTTT	CASSLRDLYTGELFF
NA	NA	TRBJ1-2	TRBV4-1	TGCGCCAGCAGCCAAGGTGGGGGGGTCACCGGTAACTATGGCTACACCTTC	CASSQGGGVTGNYGYTF
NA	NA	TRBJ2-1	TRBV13	TGTGCCAGCAGCTTAGGTACTAGCCCTAACAATGAGCAGTTCTTC	CASSLGTSPNNEQFF
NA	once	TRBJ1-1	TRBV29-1	TGCAGCGTTGGTCGGATGAACACTGAAGCTTTCTTT	CSVGRMNTEAFF
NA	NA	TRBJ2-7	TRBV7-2	TGTGCCAGCAGCTTATTGGGGGGACAACTCTACGAGCAGTACTTC	CASSLLGGQLYEQYF
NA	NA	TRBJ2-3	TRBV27	TGTGCCAGCAGTTTATATTCTAGTGGGAGTAGCACAGATACGCAGTATTTT	CASSLYSSGSSTDTQYF
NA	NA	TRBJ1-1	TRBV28	TGTGCCAGCAGTTTAGGTTCTAACACTGAAGCTTTCTTT	CASSLGSNTEAFF
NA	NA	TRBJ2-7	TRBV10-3	TGTGCCATCAAAGGAGAGGGGATATCCTACGAGCAGTACTTC	CAIKGEGISYEQYF
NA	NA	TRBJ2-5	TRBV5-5	TGTGCCAGCAGCTTCCAGGTATTGGGAGAGACCCAGTACTTC	CASSFQVLGETQYF
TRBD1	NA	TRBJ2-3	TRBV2	TGTGCCAGCAGTGAAAATCCCCAGGGGGCTAACTCCGATACGCAGTATTTT	CASSENPQGANSDTQYF
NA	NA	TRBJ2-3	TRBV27	TGTGCCAGCAGTTCAGATACTAGTGGCACAGATACGCAGTATTTT	CASSSDTSGTDTQYF
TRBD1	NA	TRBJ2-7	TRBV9	TGTGCCAGCAGCGTAGGGGACAGGGAAATGCGGGCCTACGAGCAGTACTTC	CASSVGDREMRAYEQYF